The 16 T cell receptor beta chains below all came from one sample that was sequenced in a study of blood T cells in healthy people across ages. Then a second PCR, running roughly 6 to 12 cycles, was carried out with a sample-barcoded 5' primer and a J-beta primer mix. TCRdb re-called the 5' RACE reads with MiXCR, one entry per CDR3 protein. This sample has approximately 810,000 distinct CDR3 sequences; around 30% occur once, and the top ten carry around a sixth. Specimen: blood. Receptors originate from a woman of 80 years or more in good health.

There are many counts of this clonotype. The V and J genes are TRBV6-6 and TRBJ2-6, with 7 bases fitting TRBD1. The V and J ends lost 10 bases and 0 bases, in that order; junction bases with no gene match: 3. The CDR3 runs 14 residues. CDR1 is MNHNY and CDR2 is SVGAGI in the germline V gene (reference sequence). CDR3 protein: CATAGGSGANVLTF. DNA of the CDR3: TGTGCCACTGCAGGGGGCTCTGGGGCCAACGTCCTGACTTTC.

Many counts were recorded for this clonotype. The J gene is TRBJ2-7, the V gene TRBV20-1, with 12 bases lining up with TRBD2. J gave up 6 bases and V 3 bases, and 6 bases lay outside the gene matches. The CDR3 covers 14 residues. Per the germline V gene, CDR1 is DFQATT and CDR2 is SNEGSKA (reference sequence). The CDR3 loop reads CSARLAGGLVEQYF. Here the CDR3 DNA reads TGCAGTGCTAGGCTAGCGGGGGGGCTTGTCGAGCAGTACTTC.

This clonotype has only a few counts. The junction and the germline gene differ at one end; a read error may be behind it. The chain couples TRBV18 to TRBJ1-2; D gene unclear. The CDR3 has 15 residues. Germline values: CDR1 KGHSH, CDR2 LQKENI. CDR3 nucleotides: TGTGCCAGCTCACCAATCCAGTCAGCTAACTATGACTACACCTTC. Protein sequence: CASSPIQSANYDYTF.

This chain joins TRBV27 and TRBJ1-1, with no clear D. Germline CDR1 MNHEY, CDR2 SMNVEV (reference sequence). The V gene lost 0 bases and the J gene lost 5 bases, with 10 bases spanning the gap. CDR3 length: 14 residues. The CDR3 nucleotides are TGTGCCAGCAGTTTATCCTCCTTCCGGACTGAAGCTTTCTTT. This codes for CASSLSSFRTEAFF.

The rearrangement uses TRBV4-3 and TRBJ2-3; 11 positions match TRBD1. Germline V gene data show CDR1 as LGHNA and CDR2 as YSLEER. After removal of 0 bases from V and 3 bases from J, the junction contained 2 bases not matched to a gene. The CDR3 extends over 16 amino acids. The CDR3: CASSQDGTGGTDTQYF. CDR3 nucleotide sequence: TGCGCCAGCAGCCAAGATGGGACAGGGGGAACAGATACGCAGTATTTT.

This clonotype has at least ten counts. The chain is built from TRBV3-1 and TRBJ2-5; no clear D gene. The germline gives CDR1 LGHDT, CDR2 YNNKEL (reference sequence). CDR3 length equals 13 residues. V shed 4 bases and J shed 1 base, with 7 bases lying between them. The CDR3 nucleotides are TGTGCCAGCAGCCCCAGCCGCCAAGAGACCCAGTACTTC. It is translated as CASSPSRQETQYF.

The genes are TRBV25-1 and TRBJ2-1, with 7 bases lining up with TRBD2. The ends lost 8 bases at V and 7 bases at J; junction bases unmatched: 8. The CDR3 is 13 amino acids. Germline lookup yields CDR1 MGHDK and CDR2 SYGVNS. CDR3 nucleotide sequence: TGTGCCAGCGGCAAGCGGGAATGGAATGAGCAGTTCTTC. Amino acid sequence: CASGKREWNEQFF. Together with reference TRBV25-1 and TRBJ2-1, the CDR3 gives the full variable domain: EADIYQTPRYLVIGTGKKITLECSQTMGHDKMYWYQQDPGMELHLIHYSYGVNSTEKGDLSSESTVSRIRTEHFPLTLESARPSHTSQYLCASGKREWNEQFFGPGTRLTVL.

This clonotype has a handful of counts. The chain carries TRBV5-6 and TRBJ2-7, with D maybe TRBD2 (6 bases). Germline assignment: CDR1 SGHDT and CDR2 YYEEEE. The V gene lost 4 bases and the J gene lost 1 base, with 15 bases spanning the gap. CDR3 length equals 15 residues. The CDR3 reads CASSLPGTHSYEQYF. In DNA, the CDR3 is TGTGCCAGCAGCCTCCCCGGGACTCATTCCTACGAGCAGTACTTC.

Many counts were recorded for this clonotype. The chain has TRBV24-1 and TRBJ2-5; the D gene is possibly TRBD1 (6 bases). The ends were cut back, 5 bases at V and 2 bases at J, with 26 bases in the middle. The CDR3 is 19 residues long. The V gene's germline CDR1 is KGHDR and CDR2 SFDVKD. The CDR3 reads CATSATIPGTLMRQETQYF. CDR3 DNA sequence: TGTGCCACCAGTGCCACCATTCCAGGGACACTTATGAGACAAGAGACCCAGTACTTC.

This clonotype has at least ten counts. The chain carries TRBV6-2 or TRBV6-3 and TRBJ2-3; 8 bases agree with TRBD1. The V and J ends lost 6 bases and 3 bases, in that order; junction bases with no gene match: 5. This CDR3 has 14 residues. Germline lookup yields CDR1 MNHEY and CDR2 SVGEGT. This CDR3 is CASRRGQDTDTQYF. The CDR3, as DNA: TGTGCCAGCAGACGGGGACAGGATACAGATACGCAGTATTTT.

This clonotype was seen repeatedly, ten times or more. The J gene is TRBJ1-2, the V gene TRBV29-1; D gene unclear. Germline CDR1 SQVTM, CDR2 ANQGSEA. This CDR3 has 13 amino acids. The germline V and J ends were trimmed by 4 bases and 3 bases, with 12 bases remaining between them. The CDR3 spells CSVVTGKDYGYTF. CDR3 bases: TGCAGCGTTGTCACGGGCAAGGACTATGGCTACACCTTC.

This sequence joins TRBV19 and TRBJ1-2; no clear D gene. Germline V CDR1 and CDR2: LNHDA, SQIVND (reference sequence). CDR3 size: 16 residues. Between the trimmed V and J ends, which lost 3 bases and 4 bases, there was a span of 18 bases. For the CDR3, the DNA is TGTGCCAGTAGTATCCCCCGTCAGGTGATACCCTATGGCTACACCTTC. Protein product: CASSIPRQVIPYGYTF.

V and J are TRBV5-1 and TRBJ1-6, with no clear D. In germline, CDR1 is SGHRS, CDR2 YFSETQ. V was shortened by 0 bases and J by 0 bases, with 10 bases between the two germline ends. The length of the CDR3 is 17 residues. The CDR3 DNA sequence: TGCGCCAGCAGCTTGGAGGGCCCAGGCTCCTATAATTCACCCCTCCACTTT. The encoded protein is CASSLEGPGSYNSPLHF.

This clonotype was observed a handful of times. The V and J genes are TRBV4-3 and TRBJ1-1; D possibly corresponds to TRBD1 (5 bases). Germline CDR1 LGHNA, CDR2 YSLEER. This CDR3 spans 15 amino acids. V lost 6 bases and J lost 5, with 19 bases in between. The CDR3 nucleotides read TGCGCCAGCAGGTTGGGAGAGAGGGGTGGGACTGAAGCTTTCTTT. Its translation: CASRLGERGGTEAFF.

The gene calls are TRBV7-2 and TRBJ2-7; either TRBD1 or TRBD2 may fit D (7 bases each). The germline V and J ends were trimmed by 7 bases and 1 base, with 11 bases remaining between them. The CDR3 is 13 residues long. Germline CDR1 SGHTA, CDR2 FQGNSA. DNA of the CDR3: TGTGCCAGCACCAGGGGGGGTTCCTACGAGCAGTACTTC. Its translation: CASTRGGSYEQYF.

This clonotype was seen repeatedly, ten times or more. The chain is built from TRBV6-1 and TRBJ2-7; either TRBD1 or TRBD2 may supply D (5 bases each). Germline CDR1 is MNHNS and CDR2 is SASEGT. This CDR3 comprises 17 residues. The V end lost 5 bases, the J end lost 0 bases, and 20 bases lay between the germline ends. The CDR3 sequence: CASSKTRDPLGSYEQYF. The CDR3 DNA is TGTGCCAGCAGTAAGACCCGGGACCCCCTGGGCTCCTACGAGCAGTACTTC.